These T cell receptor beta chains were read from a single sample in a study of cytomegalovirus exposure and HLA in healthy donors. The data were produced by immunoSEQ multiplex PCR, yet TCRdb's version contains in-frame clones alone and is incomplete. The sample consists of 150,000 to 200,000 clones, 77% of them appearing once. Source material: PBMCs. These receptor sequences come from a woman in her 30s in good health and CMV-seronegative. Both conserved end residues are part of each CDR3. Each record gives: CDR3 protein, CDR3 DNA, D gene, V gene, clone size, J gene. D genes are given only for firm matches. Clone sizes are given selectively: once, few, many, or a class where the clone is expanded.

CDR3: CASSFQFGGGRQETQYF; DNA: TGCGCCAGCAGCTTCCAGTTCGGGGGGGGCCGACAAGAGACCCAGTACTTC; D: TRBD2; V: TRBV5-1; size: .; J: TRBJ2-5
CDR3: CAWSPGTPTKVYGYTF; DNA: TGTGCCTGGAGTCCTGGGACTCCCACAAAGGTCTATGGCTACACCTTC; D: .; V: TRBV30; size: .; J: TRBJ1-2
CDR3: CASSVAAQGNTEAFF; DNA: TGTGCCAGCAGCGTAGCAGCACAGGGGAACACTGAAGCTTTCTTT; D: .; V: TRBV9; size: .; J: TRBJ1-1
CDR3: CASSSPGREIYGYTF; DNA: TGTGCCAGCAGCTCCCCAGGAAGAGAAATCTATGGCTACACCTTC; D: .; V: TRBV5-6; size: .; J: TRBJ1-2
CDR3: CASSVAGGETQYF; DNA: TGTGCCAGCAGCGTTGCGGGGGGGGAGACCCAGTACTTC; D: TRBD2; V: TRBV9; size: .; J: TRBJ2-5
CDR3: CASSSTGTSYEQYF; DNA: TGTGCCAGCAGCTCGACCGGGACTTCCTACGAGCAGTACTTC; D: .; V: TRBV5-8; size: .; J: TRBJ2-7
CDR3: CASSNRQGTYEQYF; DNA: TGTGCCAGCAGTAACCGACAGGGGACCTACGAGCAGTACTTC; D: TRBD1; V: TRBV6-1; size: .; J: TRBJ2-7
CDR3: CASSQDVQLAGSHEQFF; DNA: TGCGCCAGCAGCCAAGACGTTCAACTAGCGGGATCTCATGAGCAGTTCTTC; D: TRBD2; V: TRBV4-3; size: .; J: TRBJ2-1
CDR3: CASSRETATSYNEQFF; DNA: TGCGCCAGCAGCCGGGAAACAGCTACCTCCTACAATGAGCAGTTCTTC; D: .; V: TRBV5-1; size: .; J: TRBJ2-1
CDR3: CAWSVFRYRAKNIQYF; DNA: TGTGCCTGGAGTGTATTCCGGTATCGAGCCAAAAACATTCAGTACTTC; D: .; V: TRBV30; size: .; J: TRBJ2-4
CDR3: CSVTATGSEAFF; DNA: TGCAGCGTGACAGCCACTGGCTCTGAAGCTTTCTTT; D: .; V: TRBV29-1; size: .; J: TRBJ1-1
CDR3: CASKQVVNTEAFF; DNA: TGTGCCAGCAAGCAAGTTGTGAACACTGAAGCTTTCTTT; D: .; V: TRBV6-1; size: .; J: TRBJ1-1
CDR3: CASNIGRGDGYTF; DNA: TGTGCCAGCAACATAGGGAGGGGGGATGGCTACACCTTC; D: .; V: TRBV6-4; size: .; J: TRBJ1-2
CDR3: CATSRGKGQPQHF; DNA: TGTGCCACCAGCAGAGGGAAGGGGCAGCCCCAGCATTTT; D: .; V: TRBV15; size: .; J: TRBJ1-5
CDR3: CASSPDREDGYTF; DNA: TGCGCCAGCAGCCCAGACAGGGAGGACGGCTACACCTTC; D: TRBD1; V: TRBV5-1; size: .; J: TRBJ1-2
CDR3: CASSVTAVPYEQYF; DNA: TGTGCCAGCAGCGTCACAGCGGTTCCCTACGAGCAGTACTTC; D: .; V: TRBV9; size: .; J: TRBJ2-7
CDR3: CASTVAGGETQYF; DNA: TGTGCCAGCACCGTAGCGGGGGGGGAGACCCAGTACTTC; D: TRBD2; V: TRBV25-1; size: .; J: TRBJ2-5
CDR3: CAWNMGLAGGPGNEQFF; DNA: TGTGCCTGGAACATGGGGCTAGCGGGAGGGCCGGGGAATGAGCAGTTCTTC; D: TRBD2; V: TRBV30; size: .; J: TRBJ2-1
CDR3: CASGLARAGNQPQHF; DNA: TGTGCTAGTGGTTTGGCCAGGGCGGGCAATCAGCCCCAGCATTTT; D: .; V: TRBV12-5; size: .; J: TRBJ1-5
CDR3: CASSMDRGGYTF; DNA: TGTGCCAGTAGTATGGACAGGGGCGGCTACACCTTC; D: TRBD1; V: TRBV19; size: once; J: TRBJ1-2
CDR3: CAISDPTGNYGYTF; DNA: TGTGCCATCAGTGACCCGACGGGGAACTATGGCTACACCTTC; D: .; V: TRBV10-3; size: .; J: TRBJ1-2
CDR3: CASSAPGTLERFLYGYTF; DNA: TGTGCCAGCAGCGCCCCCGGGACATTAGAACGGTTCCTCTATGGCTACACCTTC; D: .; V: TRBV9; size: once; J: TRBJ1-2
CDR3: CASSLSGWETQYF; DNA: TGTGCCAGCAGCTTATCAGGGTGGGAGACCCAGTACTTC; D: .; V: TRBV9; size: .; J: TRBJ2-5
CDR3: CASRETSGYYEQYF; DNA: TGTGCCAGCAGAGAGACTAGCGGGTACTACGAGCAGTACTTC; D: TRBD2; V: TRBV25-1; size: .; J: TRBJ2-7
CDR3: CASSRSGGGLNEQYF; DNA: TGTGCCAGCAGCAGGAGCGGGGGGGGGCTGAACGAGCAGTACTTC; D: TRBD2; V: TRBV5-6; size: few; J: TRBJ2-7
CDR3: CASSPGTGGAGTQYF; DNA: TGCGCCAGCAGCCCAGGGACAGGGGGCGCAGGGACCCAGTACTTC; D: TRBD1; V: TRBV5-1; size: .; J: TRBJ2-5
CDR3: CSVDGAGAVLSTDTQYF; DNA: TGCAGCGTTGACGGCGCGGGAGCTGTTCTTAGCACAGATACGCAGTATTTT; D: TRBD2; V: TRBV29-1; size: .; J: TRBJ2-3
CDR3: CASSLISPYGYTF; DNA: TGTGCCAGCAGCTTAATCAGTCCCTATGGCTACACCTTC; D: .; V: TRBV7-2; size: few; J: TRBJ1-2
CDR3: CASSLTVNTEAFF; DNA: TGTGCCAGCAGTTTAACAGTGAACACTGAAGCTTTCTTT; D: .; V: TRBV27; size: .; J: TRBJ1-1
CDR3: CASSPRPGREDTQYF; DNA: TGTGCCAGCAGCCCTCGTCCCGGGAGGGAGGATACGCAGTATTTT; D: TRBD2; V: TRBV5-6; size: .; J: TRBJ2-3
CDR3: CASSLVTGEYGELFF; DNA: TGCGCCAGCAGCTTGGTTACAGGGGAGTACGGGGAGCTGTTTTTT; D: TRBD1; V: TRBV5-1; size: .; J: TRBJ2-2
CDR3: CASSLALSGGGDTQYF; DNA: TGTGCCAGCAGCTTAGCGCTTTCGGGGGGAGGAGATACGCAGTATTTT; D: TRBD2; V: TRBV7-8; size: .; J: TRBJ2-3
CDR3: CASSLRQGTSYGYTF; DNA: TGTGCCAGTAGTCTCCGACAGGGGACCAGCTATGGCTACACCTTC; D: TRBD1; V: TRBV19; size: few; J: TRBJ1-2
CDR3: CASSEDNYEQYF; DNA: TGTGCCAGCTCCGAGGACAACTACGAGCAGTACTTC; D: .; V: TRBV18; size: .; J: TRBJ2-7
CDR3: CAWSVLQPGGDYGYTF; DNA: TGTGCCTGGAGTGTACTTCAGCCAGGGGGCGACTATGGCTACACCTTC; D: TRBD1; V: TRBV30; size: .; J: TRBJ1-2
CDR3: CAWRAADYGYTF; DNA: TGTGCCTGGAGGGCGGCAGACTATGGCTACACCTTC; D: .; V: TRBV30; size: .; J: TRBJ1-2
CDR3: CASSVTHPGTSTDTQYF; DNA: TGTGCCAGCAGCGTCACCCATCCCGGGACTTCCACAGATACGCAGTATTTT; D: .; V: TRBV9; size: .; J: TRBJ2-3
CDR3: CASSSRTGSITEAFF; DNA: TGTGCCAGCAGCTCGAGGACAGGGAGTATCACTGAAGCTTTCTTT; D: TRBD1; V: TRBV5-4; size: .; J: TRBJ1-1
CDR3: CASSFYSGSYNEQFF; DNA: TGTGCCAGCAGTTTCTATAGCGGGAGCTACAATGAGCAGTTCTTC; D: TRBD2; V: TRBV27; size: few; J: TRBJ2-1
CDR3: CAISPGTSAYNEQFF; DNA: TGTGCCATCAGCCCCGGGACTAGCGCCTACAATGAGCAGTTCTTC; D: TRBD2; V: TRBV10-3; size: .; J: TRBJ2-1
CDR3: CASSLAFGGSSSYEQYF; DNA: TGTGCCAGCAGCTTAGCGTTCGGCGGTTCTAGCTCCTACGAGCAGTACTTC; D: .; V: TRBV7-8; size: .; J: TRBJ2-7
CDR3: CASSLELAIGYEQYF; DNA: TGTGCCAGCAGCTTAGAGCTAGCTATAGGGTACGAGCAGTACTTC; D: .; V: TRBV7-9; size: .; J: TRBJ2-7
CDR3: CASSQDRYTGGDYEQYF; DNA: TGCGCCAGCAGCCAAGATCGGTACACAGGGGGGGACTACGAGCAGTACTTC; D: .; V: TRBV4-3; size: .; J: TRBJ2-7
CDR3: CASSQDYSHNEQFF; DNA: TGCGCCAGCAGCCAAGATTACAGTCACAATGAGCAGTTCTTC; D: .; V: TRBV4-3; size: .; J: TRBJ2-1
CDR3: CASSYSRDSEQYF; DNA: TGTGCCAGCTCATACTCCCGGGACTCGGAGCAGTACTTC; D: .; V: TRBV11-3; size: .; J: TRBJ2-7
CDR3: CASSLDRGLEGYTF; DNA: TGTGCCAGCAGCTTGGACAGGGGACTGGAAGGCTACACCTTT; D: TRBD1; V: TRBV5-6; size: .; J: TRBJ1-2
CDR3: CASRPGTGIYEQYF; DNA: TGTGCCAGCAGACCCGGGACAGGGATCTACGAGCAGTACTTC; D: TRBD1; V: TRBV28; size: .; J: TRBJ2-7
CDR3: CASSLTLGGSEAFF; DNA: TGTGCCAGCAGCTTAACTCTGGGAGGAAGTGAAGCTTTCTTT; D: .; V: TRBV7-3; size: .; J: TRBJ1-1
CDR3: CASSVGGRTYEQYF; DNA: TGTGCCAGCAGCGTAGGTGGCAGAACCTACGAGCAGTACTTC; D: .; V: TRBV9; size: few; J: TRBJ2-7
CDR3: CASSFNAQGGEQFF; DNA: TGCGCCAGCAGCTTTAACGCACAGGGTGGTGAGCAGTTCTTC; D: .; V: TRBV4-1; size: .; J: TRBJ2-1
CDR3: CASSGQASSYEQYF; DNA: TGCGCCAGCAGCGGACAGGCCTCCTCCTACGAGCAGTACTTC; D: TRBD1; V: TRBV10-2; size: .; J: TRBJ2-7
CDR3: CASSFTENTEAFF; DNA: TGTGCCAGCAGCTTCACAGAAAACACTGAAGCTTTCTTT; D: .; V: TRBV7-3; size: .; J: TRBJ1-1
CDR3: CASSPFSSGAYEQYF; DNA: TGTGCCAGCTCACCATTCAGCTCTGGAGCCTACGAGCAGTACTTC; D: .; V: TRBV18; size: .; J: TRBJ2-7
CDR3: CASSFRGGKADTQYF; DNA: TGCGCCAGCAGCTTTCGGGGGGGGAAGGCAGATACGCAGTATTTT; D: TRBD2; V: TRBV4-1; size: .; J: TRBJ2-3
CDR3: CASSLGLGYTF; DNA: TGTGCCAGTAGTCTAGGGCTTGGCTACACCTTC; D: .; V: TRBV19; size: .; J: TRBJ1-2